This T cell receptor beta chain was recorded in a study of blood T cells in healthy people across ages. This clonotype turned up a few times. The antigen is unknown. Trimming took 6 bases from V and 1 from J; bases not matched to a gene: 6. This CDR3 has 14 amino acids. Study results and limitations: For the donors, CMV status was unknown and possibly confounded expanded clonotype changes. Age advanced and TCR beta diversity per million T cells fell, roughly linearly.

For the second PCR, which ran for about 7 to 11 cycles, a sample-barcoded 5' primer and a J-beta primer mix were used. TCRdb ran MiXCR on the 5' RACE reads and lists one entry per CDR3 protein. The table shows approximately 780,000 distinct CDR3 sequences, with more than 25% occurring only once. These data also featured in a second study, about T cells of mothers and their children.

This sequence was found in a boy between 10 and 17 years old in good health. This chain uses TRBV12-3 or TRBV12-4 with TRBJ2-7; 7 nucleotides align to TRBD1. Sequencing input: blood. Written as DNA, the CDR3 is TGTGCCAGCAGGATAACAGGGGTTTCCTACGAGCAGTACTTC. Its protein is CASRITGVSYEQYF.